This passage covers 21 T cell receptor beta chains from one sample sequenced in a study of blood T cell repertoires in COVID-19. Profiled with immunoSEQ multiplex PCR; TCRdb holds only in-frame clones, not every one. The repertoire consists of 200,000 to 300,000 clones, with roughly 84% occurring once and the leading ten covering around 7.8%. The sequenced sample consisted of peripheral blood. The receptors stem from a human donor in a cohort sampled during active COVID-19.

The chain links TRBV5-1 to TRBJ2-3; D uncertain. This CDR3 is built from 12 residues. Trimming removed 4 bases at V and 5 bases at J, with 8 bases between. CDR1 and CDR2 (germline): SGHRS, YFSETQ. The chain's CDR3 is CASSPQEDTQYF. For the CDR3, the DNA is TGCGCCAGCAGCCCCCAGGAAGATACGCAGTATTTT.

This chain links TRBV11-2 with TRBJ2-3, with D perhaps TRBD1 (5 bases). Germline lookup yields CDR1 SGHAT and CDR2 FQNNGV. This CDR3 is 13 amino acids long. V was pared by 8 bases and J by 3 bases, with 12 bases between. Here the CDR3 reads CASGRSGTDTQYF. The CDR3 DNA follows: TGTGCCAGCGGGCGCTCAGGGACAGATACGCAGTATTTT.

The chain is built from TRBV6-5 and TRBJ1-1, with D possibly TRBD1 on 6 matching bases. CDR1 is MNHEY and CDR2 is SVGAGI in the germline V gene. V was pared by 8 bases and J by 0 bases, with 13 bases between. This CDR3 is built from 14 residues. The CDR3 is CASRNRDVNTEAFF. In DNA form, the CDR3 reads TGTGCCAGCCGAAACAGGGATGTGAACACTGAAGCTTTCTTT.

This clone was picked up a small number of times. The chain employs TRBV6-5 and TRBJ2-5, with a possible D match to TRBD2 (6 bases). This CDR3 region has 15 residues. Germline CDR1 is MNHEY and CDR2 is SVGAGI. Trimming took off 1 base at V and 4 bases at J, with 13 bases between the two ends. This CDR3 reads CASSYWGGIGETQYF. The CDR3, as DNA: TGTGCCAGCAGTTACTGGGGAGGAATAGGAGAGACCCAGTACTTC.

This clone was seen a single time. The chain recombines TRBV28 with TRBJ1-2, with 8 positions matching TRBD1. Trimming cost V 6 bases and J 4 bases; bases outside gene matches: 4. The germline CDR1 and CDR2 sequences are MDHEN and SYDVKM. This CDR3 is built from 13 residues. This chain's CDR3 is CASRRGQGYGYTF. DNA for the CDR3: TGTGCCAGCAGACGCGGACAGGGCTATGGCTACACCTTC.

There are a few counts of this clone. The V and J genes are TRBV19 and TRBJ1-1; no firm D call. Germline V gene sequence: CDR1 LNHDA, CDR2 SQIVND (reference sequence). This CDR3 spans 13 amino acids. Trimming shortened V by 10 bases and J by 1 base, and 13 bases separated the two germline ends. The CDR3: CATRVFRNTEAFF. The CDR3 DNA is TGTGCCACCCGGGTCTTCAGGAACACTGAAGCTTTCTTT.

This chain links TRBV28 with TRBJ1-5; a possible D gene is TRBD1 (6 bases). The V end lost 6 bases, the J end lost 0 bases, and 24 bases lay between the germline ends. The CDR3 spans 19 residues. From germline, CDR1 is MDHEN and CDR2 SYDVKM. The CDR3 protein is CASSLTGLGREYSNQPQHF. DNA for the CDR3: TGTGCCAGCAGCCTAACAGGGTTGGGGAGGGAGTATAGCAATCAGCCCCAGCATTTT.

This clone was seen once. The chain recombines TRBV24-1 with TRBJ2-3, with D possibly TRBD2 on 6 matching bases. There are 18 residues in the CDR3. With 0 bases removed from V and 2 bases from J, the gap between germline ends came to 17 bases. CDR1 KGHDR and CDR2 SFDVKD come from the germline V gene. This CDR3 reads CATSDLPGTQRSTDTQYF. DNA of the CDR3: TGTGCCACCAGTGATTTGCCCGGGACTCAAAGGTCCACAGATACGCAGTATTTT.

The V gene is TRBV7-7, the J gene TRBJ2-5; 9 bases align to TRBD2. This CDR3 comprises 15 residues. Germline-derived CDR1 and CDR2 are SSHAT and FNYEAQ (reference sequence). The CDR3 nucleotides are TGTGCTAGCCAGCGGCTAGCGGGGCGGCAAGAGACCCAGTACTTC. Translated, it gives CASQRLAGRQETQYF.

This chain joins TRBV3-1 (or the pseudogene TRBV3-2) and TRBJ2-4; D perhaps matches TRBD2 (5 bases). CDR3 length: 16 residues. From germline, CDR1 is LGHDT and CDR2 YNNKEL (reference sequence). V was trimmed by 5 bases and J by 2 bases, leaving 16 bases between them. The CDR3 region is CASSVSGSGPKNIQYF. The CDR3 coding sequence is TGTGCCAGCAGCGTATCGGGGAGCGGTCCCAAAAACATTCAGTACTTC.

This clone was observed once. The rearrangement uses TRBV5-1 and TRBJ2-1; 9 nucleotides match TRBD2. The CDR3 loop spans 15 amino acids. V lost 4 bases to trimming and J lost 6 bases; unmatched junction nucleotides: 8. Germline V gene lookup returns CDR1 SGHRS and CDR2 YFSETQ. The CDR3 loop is CASSPVGRGGNEQFF. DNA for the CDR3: TGCGCCAGCAGCCCGGTAGGGCGGGGGGGCAATGAGCAGTTCTTC.

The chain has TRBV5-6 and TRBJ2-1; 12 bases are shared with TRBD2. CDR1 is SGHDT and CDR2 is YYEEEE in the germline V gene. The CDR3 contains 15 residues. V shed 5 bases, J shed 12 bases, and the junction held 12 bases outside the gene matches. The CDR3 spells CASRIKLLAGGSQFF. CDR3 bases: TGTGCCAGCAGGATAAAGTTACTAGCGGGGGGTTCGCAGTTCTTC.

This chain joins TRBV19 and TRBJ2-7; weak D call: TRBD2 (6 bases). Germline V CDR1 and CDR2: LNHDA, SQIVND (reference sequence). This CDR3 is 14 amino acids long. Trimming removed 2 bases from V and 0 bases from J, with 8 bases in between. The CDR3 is CASSIPGSSYEQYF. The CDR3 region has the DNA TGTGCCAGTAGTATACCCGGGAGCTCCTACGAGCAGTACTTC.

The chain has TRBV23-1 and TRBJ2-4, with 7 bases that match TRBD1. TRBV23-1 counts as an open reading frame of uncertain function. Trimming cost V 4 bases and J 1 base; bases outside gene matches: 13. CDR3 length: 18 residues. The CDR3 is CASSPVEAGGSAKNIQYF. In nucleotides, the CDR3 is TGCGCCAGCAGTCCTGTCGAAGCAGGGGGATCTGCCAAAAACATTCAGTACTTC.

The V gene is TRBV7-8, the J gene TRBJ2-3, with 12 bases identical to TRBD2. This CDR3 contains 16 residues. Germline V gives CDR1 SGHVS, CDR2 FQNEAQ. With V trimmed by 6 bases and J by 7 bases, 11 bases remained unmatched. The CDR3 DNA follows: TGTGCCAGCAGTCGGTTTCTAGCGGGGGGGCCAAATACGCAGTATTTT. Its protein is CASSRFLAGGPNTQYF.

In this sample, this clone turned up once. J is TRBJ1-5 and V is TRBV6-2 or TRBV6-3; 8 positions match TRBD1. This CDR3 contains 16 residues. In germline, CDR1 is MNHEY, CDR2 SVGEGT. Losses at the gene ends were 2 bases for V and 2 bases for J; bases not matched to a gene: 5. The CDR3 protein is CASSYGVTGGNQPQHF. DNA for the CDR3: TGTGCCAGCAGTTACGGGGTGACAGGGGGCAATCAGCCCCAGCATTTT.

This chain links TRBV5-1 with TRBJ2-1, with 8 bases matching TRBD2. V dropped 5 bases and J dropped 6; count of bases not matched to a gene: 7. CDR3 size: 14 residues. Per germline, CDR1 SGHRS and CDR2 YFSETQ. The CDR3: CASRTNSGVNEQFF. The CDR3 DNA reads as TGCGCCAGCAGGACCAATAGCGGGGTCAATGAGCAGTTCTTC. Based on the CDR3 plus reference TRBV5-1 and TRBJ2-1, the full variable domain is KAGVTQTPRYLIKTRGQQVTLSCSPISGHRSVSWYQQTPGQGLQFLFEYFSETQRNKGNFPGRFSGRQFSNSRSEMNVSTLELGDSALYLCASRTNSGVNEQFFGPGTRLTVL.

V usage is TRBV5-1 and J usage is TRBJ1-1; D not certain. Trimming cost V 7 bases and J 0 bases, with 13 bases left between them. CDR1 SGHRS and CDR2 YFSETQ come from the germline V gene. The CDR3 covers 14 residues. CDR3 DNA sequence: TGCGCCAGCGGTGAGGGCGTAATGAACACTGAAGCTTTCTTT. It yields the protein CASGEGVMNTEAFF.

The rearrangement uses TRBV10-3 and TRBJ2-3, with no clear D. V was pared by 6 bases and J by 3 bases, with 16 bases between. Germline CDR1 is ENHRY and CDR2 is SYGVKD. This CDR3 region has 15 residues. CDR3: CAISSRPGRTDTQYF. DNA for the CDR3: TGTGCCATCAGCTCACGCCCTGGCAGAACAGATACGCAGTATTTT.

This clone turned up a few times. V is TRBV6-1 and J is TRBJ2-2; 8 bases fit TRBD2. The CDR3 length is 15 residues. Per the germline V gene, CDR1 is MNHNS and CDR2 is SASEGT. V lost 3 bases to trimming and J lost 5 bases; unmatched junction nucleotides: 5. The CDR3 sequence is CASSEEVAGTGELFF. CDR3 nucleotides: TGTGCCAGCAGTGAGGAGGTAGCGGGAACCGGGGAGCTGTTTTTT.

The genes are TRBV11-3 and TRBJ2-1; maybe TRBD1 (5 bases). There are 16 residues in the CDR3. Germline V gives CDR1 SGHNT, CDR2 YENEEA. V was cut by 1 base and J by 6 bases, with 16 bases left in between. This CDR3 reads CASSLGQWGRGNEQFF. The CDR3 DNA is TGTGCCAGCAGCTTAGGGCAGTGGGGCCGTGGCAATGAGCAGTTCTTC.